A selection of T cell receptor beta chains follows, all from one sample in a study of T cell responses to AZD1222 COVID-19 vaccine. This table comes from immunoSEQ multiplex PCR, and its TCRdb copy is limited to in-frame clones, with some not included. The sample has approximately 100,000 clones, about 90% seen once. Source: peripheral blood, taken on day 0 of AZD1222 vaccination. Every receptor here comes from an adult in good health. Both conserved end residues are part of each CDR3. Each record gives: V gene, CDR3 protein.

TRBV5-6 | CASSLRRGLGTQYF
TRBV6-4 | CASSPSGTDTQYF
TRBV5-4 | CASSLAGGANTGELFF
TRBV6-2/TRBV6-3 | CASSPRGGSEAFF
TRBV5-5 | CASSLVRASGANVLTF
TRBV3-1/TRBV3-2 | CASSQVGGAKTEAFF
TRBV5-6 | CASSLVRTWGTGELFF
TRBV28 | CASSTGDGSPLHF
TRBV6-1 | CASSESGTGGTPYGYTF
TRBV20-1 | CSASLAGDGEQYF
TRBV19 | CASRITSGNSGELFF
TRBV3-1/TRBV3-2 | CASSSDRFYGYTF
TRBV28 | CASRGWRGGYTF
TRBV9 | CASSPRRERRGELFF
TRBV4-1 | CASSQEAGLNSPLHF
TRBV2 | CASSGTGKNIQYF
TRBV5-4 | CASSLDRLLTEQYF
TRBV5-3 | CARPGTNNEQFF
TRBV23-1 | CASSNSLLNTEAFF
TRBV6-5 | CASSYTSGTGLEAFF
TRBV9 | CASSVLSGSYEQYF
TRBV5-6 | CASSLGQSRTQHF
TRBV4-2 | CASSLQTSGVSTDTQYF
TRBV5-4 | CASSLSLAGEGTGELFF
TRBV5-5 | CALWSLARSLEQYF
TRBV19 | CASSRTNRDSYGYTF
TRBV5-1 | CASSLDGPPPDTQYF
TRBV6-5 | CASTDSVNYVYTF
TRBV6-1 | CASSDQGRKYF
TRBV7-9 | CASSRTGAGTGELFF
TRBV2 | CASSEQGVNYEQYF
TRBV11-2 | CASSFAGDQPQHF
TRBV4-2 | CASSHSTLGDGYTF
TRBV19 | CASSLATGDSYNEQFF
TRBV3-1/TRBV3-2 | CASSIGGPDTQYF
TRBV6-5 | CAATQRASSYEQYF
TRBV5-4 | CASGDPGLYTF
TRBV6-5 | CASGTGGVEAFF
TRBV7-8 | CASSSGFTEAFF
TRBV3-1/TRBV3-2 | CASSLTSGGGDEQFF
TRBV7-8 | CASIGLVGEGSYGYTF
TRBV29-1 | CSVEVFSLSGNTIYF
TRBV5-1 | CASSSGQSLPYGYTF
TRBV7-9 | CASSFSGDNYGYTF
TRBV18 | CASSQKAPGQGANNEQFF
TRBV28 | CASSLVGASIGLGNQPQHF
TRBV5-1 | CASTPQPATNEKLFF
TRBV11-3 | CASSFQVQETQYF
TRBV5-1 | CASSGGGLSTEAFF
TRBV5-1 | CASSLVGGRYNTGELFF
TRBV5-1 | CASSLAPGGAGQETQYF
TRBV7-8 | CASSLIGSGTTNSPLHF
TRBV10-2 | CASRKDRGITYEQYF
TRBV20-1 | CSAGRRDEQFF
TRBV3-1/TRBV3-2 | CASSYNSNYGYTF